This T cell receptor (beta chain) was profiled in a study of blood T cell repertoires in COVID-19. For the study at large: There were acute and convalescent COVID-19 samples, and they came from the United States, Italy and Spain. Nucleic acid was either cDNA or gDNA, and it came from T cells, B-cell-depleted T cells, or PBMCs.

This clone appeared once. Original processing notes: Using reference gene primer amplification, nucleated cell counts were estimated. Assay used: immunoSEQ multiplex PCR; TCRdb lists only in-frame clones, some missing. Clone size and V and J calls were adopted from that table, with D and trimming inferred from the DNA. The table has over 70,000 clones, 88% seen once. The specimen was peripheral blood. The source of this sequence is a woman of 80 years or more with acute or convalescent COVID-19.

The CDR3 region has the DNA TGTGCCAGCAGCGTAGATGAGCGGAACACCGGGGAGCTGTTTTTT. It is translated as CASSVDERNTGELFF. This chain connects TRBV9 to TRBJ2-2; D is ambiguous. V dropped 0 bases and J dropped 1 base, with 7 bases sitting between them. The CDR3 runs to 15 residues. Looked up from germline, CDR1 is SGDLS and CDR2 is YYNGEE.